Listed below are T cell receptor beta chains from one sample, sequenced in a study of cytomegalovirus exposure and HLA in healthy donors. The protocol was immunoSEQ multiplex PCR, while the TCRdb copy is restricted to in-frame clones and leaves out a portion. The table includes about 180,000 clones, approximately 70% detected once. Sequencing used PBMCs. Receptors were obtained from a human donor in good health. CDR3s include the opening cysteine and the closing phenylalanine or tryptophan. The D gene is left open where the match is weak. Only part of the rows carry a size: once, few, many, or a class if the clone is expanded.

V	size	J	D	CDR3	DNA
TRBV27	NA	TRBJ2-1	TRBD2	CASSWLAGNNEQFF	TGTGCCAGCAGTTGGCTAGCGGGGAACAATGAGCAGTTCTTC
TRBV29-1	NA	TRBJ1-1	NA	CSVAGETNTEAFF	TGCAGCGTTGCGGGGGAGACGAACACTGAAGCTTTCTTT
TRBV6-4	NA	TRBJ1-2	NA	CASSFIGEGGYTF	TGTGCCAGCAGCTTCATAGGGGAGGGCGGCTACACCTTC
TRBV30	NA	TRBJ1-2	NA	CAWLTPSDYGYTF	TGTGCCTGGTTGACCCCGAGCGACTATGGCTACACCTTC
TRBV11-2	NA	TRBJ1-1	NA	CASSFGALGAFF	TGTGCCAGCAGCTTCGGTGCGCTAGGAGCTTTCTTT
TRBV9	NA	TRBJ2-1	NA	CASQRESYNEQFF	TGTGCCAGCCAAAGGGAGTCCTACAATGAGCAGTTCTTC
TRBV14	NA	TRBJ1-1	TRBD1	CASSQWGQGGTEAFF	TGTGCCAGCAGCCAGTGGGGACAGGGAGGCACTGAAGCTTTCTTT
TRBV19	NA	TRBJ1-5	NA	CASSWGGGGSNQPQHF	TGTGCCAGTAGTTGGGGTGGGGGCGGGAGCAATCAGCCCCAGCATTTT
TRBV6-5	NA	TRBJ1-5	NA	CASSKQGKSNQPQHF	TGTGCCAGCAGTAAACAGGGAAAGAGCAATCAGCCCCAGCATTTT
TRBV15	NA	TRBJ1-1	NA	CATSRDLGEAFF	TGTGCCACCAGTAGGGACTTGGGCGAAGCTTTCTTT
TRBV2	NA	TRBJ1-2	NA	CASSPSGRSGYGYTF	TGTGCCAGCAGCCCCTCCGGACGGAGCGGCTATGGCTACACCTTC
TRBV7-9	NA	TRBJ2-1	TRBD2	CSSSSLGLAAVF	TGTTCCAGCAGCTCTCTAGGGCTAGCGGCCGTCTTC
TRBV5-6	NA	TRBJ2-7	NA	CASSLTGLEQYF	TGTGCCAGCAGCTTGACAGGGCTCGAGCAGTACTTC
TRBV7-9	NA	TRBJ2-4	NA	CASSLSQGLNIQYF	TGTGCCAGCAGCTTAAGTCAGGGGTTAAACATTCAGTACTTC
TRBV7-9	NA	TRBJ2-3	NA	CAGSPDPRADTQYF	TGTGCCGGCAGCCCCGACCCCAGGGCAGATACGCAGTATTTT
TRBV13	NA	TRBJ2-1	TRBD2	CASSTAAGLAGGPSYNEQFF	TGTGCCAGCAGCACGGCCGCGGGACTAGCGGGGGGCCCTTCCTACAATGAGCAGTTCTTC
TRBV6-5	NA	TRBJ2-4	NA	CASSYRTEARNIQYF	TGTGCCAGCAGTTACCGGACAGAGGCGAGGAACATTCAGTACTTC
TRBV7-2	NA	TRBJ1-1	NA	CASSFKGGTEAFF	TGTGCCAGCAGCTTCAAGGGAGGCACTGAAGCTTTCTTT
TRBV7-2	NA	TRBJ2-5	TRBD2	CASAIGRMETQYF	TGTGCCAGCGCCATCGGGAGGATGGAGACCCAGTACTTC
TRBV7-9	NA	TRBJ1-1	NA	CASSLTGSDSEAFF	TGTGCCAGCAGCTTGACTGGGAGCGACTCTGAAGCTTTCTTT
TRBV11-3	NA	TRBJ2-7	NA	CASSLGPIYEQYF	TGTGCCAGCAGCTTAGGGCCAATTTACGAGCAGTACTTC
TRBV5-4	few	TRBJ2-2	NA	CASSLTPGTGELFF	TGTGCCAGCAGCTTGACCCCGGGGACCGGGGAGCTGTTTTTT
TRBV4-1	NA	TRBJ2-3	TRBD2	CASSQILAGVTDTQYF	TGCGCCAGCAGCCAAATACTAGCGGGGGTCACAGATACGCAGTATTTT
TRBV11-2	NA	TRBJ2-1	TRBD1	CASSLEQGAYNEQFF	TGTGCCAGCAGCTTAGAACAGGGGGCCTACAATGAGCAGTTCTTC
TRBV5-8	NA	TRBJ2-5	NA	CASSLGGVGQETQYF	TGTGCCAGCAGCTTAGGCGGGGTCGGCCAAGAGACCCAGTACTTC
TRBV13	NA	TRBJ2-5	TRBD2	CASSSGLAGGSQETQYF	TGTGCCAGCAGCTCGGGACTAGCGGGGGGGTCCCAAGAGACCCAGTACTTC
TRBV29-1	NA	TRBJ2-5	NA	CSVAPGEETQYF	TGCAGCGTCGCGCCGGGTGAAGAGACCCAGTACTTC
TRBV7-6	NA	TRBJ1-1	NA	CASSSQVRNTEAFF	TGTGCCAGCAGCTCACAGGTCAGGAACACTGAAGCTTTCTTT
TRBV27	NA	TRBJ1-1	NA	CASRPMGGSMNTEAFF	TGTGCCAGCAGACCTATGGGAGGGTCGATGAACACTGAAGCTTTCTTT
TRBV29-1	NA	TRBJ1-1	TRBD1	CSVGTGERGAFF	TGCAGCGTTGGGACAGGGGAGAGGGGAGCTTTCTTT
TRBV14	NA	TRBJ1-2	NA	CASRGAGYGYTF	TGTGCCAGCCGGGGAGCAGGCTATGGCTACACCTTC
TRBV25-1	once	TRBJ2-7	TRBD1	CASSESPGTGGSYEQYF	TGTGCCAGCAGTGAATCCCCCGGGACAGGGGGTTCCTACGAGCAGTACTTC
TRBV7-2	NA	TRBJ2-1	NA	CASSLVIQRDEQFF	TGTGCCAGCAGCTTAGTAATACAGAGGGATGAGCAGTTCTTC
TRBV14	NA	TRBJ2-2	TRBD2	CASSPVKLAGGTGELFF	TGTGCCAGCAGCCCCGTGAAACTAGCGGGGGGGACCGGGGAGCTGTTTTTT
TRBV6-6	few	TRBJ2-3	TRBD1	CASSWTTGGRPDTQYF	TGTGCCAGCAGTTGGACTACAGGGGGCCGCCCAGATACGCAGTATTTT
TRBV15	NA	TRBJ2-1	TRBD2	CATSPRGWGGANEQFF	TGTGCCACCAGCCCACGGGGGTGGGGGGGTGCCAATGAGCAGTTCTTC
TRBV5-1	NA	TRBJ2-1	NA	CASSFNGNEQFF	TGCGCCAGCAGCTTTAACGGCAATGAGCAGTTCTTC
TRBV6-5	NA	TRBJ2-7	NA	CASTHGSGQYF	TGTGCCAGCACCCACGGCTCAGGGCAGTACTTC
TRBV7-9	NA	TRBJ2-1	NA	CASSGLTSYNEQFF	TGTGCCAGCAGCGGACTAACAAGTTACAATGAGCAGTTCTTC
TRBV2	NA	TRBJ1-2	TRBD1	CASSEAGQGPNGYTF	TGTGCCAGCAGTGAAGCGGGACAGGGTCCGAATGGCTACACCTTC
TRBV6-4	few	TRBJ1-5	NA	CASSDHIGQGSNQPQHF	TGTGCCAGCAGTGACCACATAGGGCAGGGTAGCAATCAGCCCCAGCATTTT
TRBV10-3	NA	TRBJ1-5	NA	CAISRDKYSNQPQHF	TGTGCCATCAGCCGGGACAAGTATAGCAATCAGCCCCAGCATTTT
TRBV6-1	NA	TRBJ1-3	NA	CASRTGFGNTIYF	TGTGCCAGCAGGACAGGTTTTGGAAACACCATATATTTT
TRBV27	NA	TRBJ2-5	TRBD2	CASSHSGGDQETQYF	TGTGCCAGCAGTCATAGCGGGGGGGACCAAGAGACCCAGTACTTC
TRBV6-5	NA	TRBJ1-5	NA	CASSSYSNQPQHF	TGTGCCAGCAGTTCGTATAGCAATCAGCCCCAGCATTTT
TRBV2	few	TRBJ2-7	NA	CASSKSRASSYEQYF	TGTGCCAGCAGTAAATCCAGGGCAAGCTCCTACGAGCAGTACTTC
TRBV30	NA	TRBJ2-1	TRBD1	CASDLGQGGNEQFF	TGTGCATCCGACTTGGGACAGGGAGGCAATGAGCAGTTCTTC
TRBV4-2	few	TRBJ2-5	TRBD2	CASSQILAGGQETQYF	TGTGCCAGCAGCCAGATACTAGCGGGGGGGCAAGAGACCCAGTACTTC
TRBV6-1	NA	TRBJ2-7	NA	CASNEQGSSYEQYF	TGTGCCAGCAATGAACAGGGTTCCTCCTACGAGCAGTACTTC
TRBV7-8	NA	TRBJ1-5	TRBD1	CASSFGTGGGQPQHF	TGTGCCAGCAGCTTCGGGACAGGGGGCGGTCAGCCCCAGCATTTT
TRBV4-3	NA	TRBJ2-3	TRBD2	CASSQQPPGASGRPDTQYF	TGCGCCAGCAGCCAACAACCCCCGGGGGCTAGCGGGCGCCCAGATACGCAGTATTTT
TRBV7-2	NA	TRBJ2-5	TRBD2	CASSFSGGEKYQETQYF	TGTGCCAGCAGCTTTAGCGGGGGGGAAAAGTACCAAGAGACCCAGTACTTC
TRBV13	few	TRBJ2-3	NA	CASSLRQGGTDTQYF	TGTGCCAGCAGCTTACGGCAGGGCGGCACAGATACGCAGTATTTT
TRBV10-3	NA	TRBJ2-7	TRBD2	CAISDERDRPEQYF	TGTGCCATCAGTGACGAGCGGGACCGCCCCGAGCAGTACTTC
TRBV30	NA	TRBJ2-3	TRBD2	CASRLLAGGTDTQYF	TGTGCCTCGCGCCTGCTAGCGGGGGGCACAGATACGCAGTATTTT